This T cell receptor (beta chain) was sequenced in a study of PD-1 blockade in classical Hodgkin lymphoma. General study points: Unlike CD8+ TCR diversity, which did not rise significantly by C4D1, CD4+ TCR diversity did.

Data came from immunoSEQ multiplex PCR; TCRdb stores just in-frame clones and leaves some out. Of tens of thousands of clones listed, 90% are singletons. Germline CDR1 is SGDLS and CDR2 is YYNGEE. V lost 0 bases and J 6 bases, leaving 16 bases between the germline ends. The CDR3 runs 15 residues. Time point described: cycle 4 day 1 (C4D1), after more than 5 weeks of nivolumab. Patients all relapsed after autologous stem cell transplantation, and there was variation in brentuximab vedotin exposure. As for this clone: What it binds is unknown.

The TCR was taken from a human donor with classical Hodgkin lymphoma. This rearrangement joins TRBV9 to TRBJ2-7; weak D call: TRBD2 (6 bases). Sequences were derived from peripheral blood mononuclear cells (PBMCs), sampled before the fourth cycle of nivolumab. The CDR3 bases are TGTGCCAGCAGCGTAGGCGGGGCCGCCGTGGGCGAGCAGTACTTC. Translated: CASSVGGAAVGEQYF.